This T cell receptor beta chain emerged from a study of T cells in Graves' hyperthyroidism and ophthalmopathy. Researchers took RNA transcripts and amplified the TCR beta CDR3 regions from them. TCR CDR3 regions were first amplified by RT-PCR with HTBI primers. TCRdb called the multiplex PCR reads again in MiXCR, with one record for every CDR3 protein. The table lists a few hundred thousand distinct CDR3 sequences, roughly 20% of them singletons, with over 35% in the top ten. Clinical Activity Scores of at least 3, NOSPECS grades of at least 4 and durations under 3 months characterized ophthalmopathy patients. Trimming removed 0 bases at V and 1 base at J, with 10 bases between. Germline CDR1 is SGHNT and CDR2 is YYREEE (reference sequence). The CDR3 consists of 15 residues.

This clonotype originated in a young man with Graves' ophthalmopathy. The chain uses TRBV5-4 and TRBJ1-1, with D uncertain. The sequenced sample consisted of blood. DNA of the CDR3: TGTGCCAGCAGCTTGGATAAGGTTCGGAACACTGAAGCTTTCTTT. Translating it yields CASSLDKVRNTEAFF.